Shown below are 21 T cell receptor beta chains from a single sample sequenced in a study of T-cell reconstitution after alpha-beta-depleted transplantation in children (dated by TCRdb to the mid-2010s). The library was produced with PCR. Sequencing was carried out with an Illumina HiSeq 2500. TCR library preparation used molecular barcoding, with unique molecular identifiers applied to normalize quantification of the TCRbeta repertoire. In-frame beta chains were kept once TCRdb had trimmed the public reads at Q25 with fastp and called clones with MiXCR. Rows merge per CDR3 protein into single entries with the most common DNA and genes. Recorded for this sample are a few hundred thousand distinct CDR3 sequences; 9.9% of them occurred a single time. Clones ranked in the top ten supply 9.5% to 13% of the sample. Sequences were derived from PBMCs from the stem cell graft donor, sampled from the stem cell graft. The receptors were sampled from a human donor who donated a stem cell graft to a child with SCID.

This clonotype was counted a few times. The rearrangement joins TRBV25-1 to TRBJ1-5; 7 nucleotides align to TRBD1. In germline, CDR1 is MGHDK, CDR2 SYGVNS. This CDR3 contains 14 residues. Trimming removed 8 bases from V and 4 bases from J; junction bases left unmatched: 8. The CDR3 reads CASGEGAQNQPQHF. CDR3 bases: TGTGCCAGCGGGGAGGGGGCGCAGAATCAGCCCCAGCATTTT. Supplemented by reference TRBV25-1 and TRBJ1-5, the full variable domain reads EADIYQTPRYLVIGTGKKITLECSQTMGHDKMYWYQQDPGMELHLIHYSYGVNSTEKGDLSSESTVSRIRTEHFPLTLESARPSHTSQYLCASGEGAQNQPQHFGDGTRLSIL.

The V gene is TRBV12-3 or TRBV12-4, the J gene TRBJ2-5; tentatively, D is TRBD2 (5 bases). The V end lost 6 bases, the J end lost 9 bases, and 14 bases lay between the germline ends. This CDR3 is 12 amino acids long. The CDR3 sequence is CASRETDSAQYF. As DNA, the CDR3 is TGTGCCAGCAGGGAGACGGACTCGGCCCAGTACTTC.

The chain's CDR3 is CASSLAGGGDYEQYF. The CDR3 coding sequence is TGCGCCAGCAGCTTGGCAGGCGGGGGGGACTACGAGCAGTACTTC. This sequence joins TRBV5-1 and TRBJ2-7; 9 bases fit TRBD2. CDR1 and CDR2 (germline): SGHRS, YFSETQ. This CDR3 is 15 amino acids long. V gave up 0 bases and J gave up 3 bases; unmatched junction bases: 4.

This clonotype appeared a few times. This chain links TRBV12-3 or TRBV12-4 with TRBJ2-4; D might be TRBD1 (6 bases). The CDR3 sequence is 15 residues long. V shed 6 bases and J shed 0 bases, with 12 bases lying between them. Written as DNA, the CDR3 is TGTGCCAGCAGCGATGGACAGCTAGCCAAAAACATTCAGTACTTC. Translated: CASSDGQLAKNIQYF.

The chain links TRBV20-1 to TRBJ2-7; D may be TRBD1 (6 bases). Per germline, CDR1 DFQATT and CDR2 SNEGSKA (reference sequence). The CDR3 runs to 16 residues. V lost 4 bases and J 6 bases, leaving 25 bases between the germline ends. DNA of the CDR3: TGCAGTGCTACACTTCTCAGGGGAGCTTGGTCCGGCGAGCAGTACTTC. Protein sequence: CSATLLRGAWSGEQYF.

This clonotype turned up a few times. CDR3 bases: TGTGCCACCAGTGATTTGTTCACAGATACGCAGTATTTT. Its protein is CATSDLFTDTQYF. This chain uses TRBV24-1 with TRBJ2-3; D is uncertain. This CDR3 is built from 13 residues. The germline V gene encodes CDR1 KGHDR and CDR2 SFDVKD. The germline V and J ends were trimmed by 0 bases and 2 bases, with 2 bases remaining between them.

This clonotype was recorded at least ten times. In nucleotides, the CDR3 is TGTGCCAGCAGCGCCCTTGGGACAGATACGCAGTATTTT. It yields the protein CASSALGTDTQYF. The genes are TRBV9 and TRBJ2-3; D call uncertain. V lost 3 bases and J lost 3, with 8 bases in between. The germline V gene has CDR1 SGDLS and CDR2 YYNGEE. This CDR3 comprises 13 residues.

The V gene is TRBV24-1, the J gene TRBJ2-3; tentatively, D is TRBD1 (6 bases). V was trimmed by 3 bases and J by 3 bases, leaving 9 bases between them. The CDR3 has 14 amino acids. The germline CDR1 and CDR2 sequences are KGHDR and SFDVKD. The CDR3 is CATSDAGVTDTQYF. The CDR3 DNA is TGTGCCACCAGTGATGCAGGGGTGACAGATACGCAGTATTTT.

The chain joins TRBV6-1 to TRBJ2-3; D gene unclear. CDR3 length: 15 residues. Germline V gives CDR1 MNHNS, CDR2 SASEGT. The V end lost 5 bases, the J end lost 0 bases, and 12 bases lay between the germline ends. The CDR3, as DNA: TGTGCCAGCAGTCAAGGACGGATAAGCACAGATACGCAGTATTTT. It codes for CASSQGRISTDTQYF.

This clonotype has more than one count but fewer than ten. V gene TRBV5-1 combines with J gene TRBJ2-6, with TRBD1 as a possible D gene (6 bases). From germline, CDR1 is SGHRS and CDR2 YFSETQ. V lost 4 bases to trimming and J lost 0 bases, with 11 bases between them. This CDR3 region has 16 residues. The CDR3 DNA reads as TGCGCCAGCAGCCCACAGGGTTTCTCTGGGGCCAACGTCCTGACTTTC. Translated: CASSPQGFSGANVLTF.

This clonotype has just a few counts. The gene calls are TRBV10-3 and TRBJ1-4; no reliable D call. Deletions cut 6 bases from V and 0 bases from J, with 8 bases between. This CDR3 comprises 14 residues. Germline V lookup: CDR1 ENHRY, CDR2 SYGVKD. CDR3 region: CAISDPTTNEKLFF. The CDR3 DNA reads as TGTGCCATCAGCGACCCGACAACTAATGAAAAACTGTTTTTT.

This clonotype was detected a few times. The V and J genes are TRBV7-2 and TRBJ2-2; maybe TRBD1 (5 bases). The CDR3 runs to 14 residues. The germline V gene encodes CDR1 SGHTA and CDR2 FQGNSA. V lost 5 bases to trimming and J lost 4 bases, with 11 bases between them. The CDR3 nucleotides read TGTGCCAGCAGCGCCAACAGGCTCACCGGGGAGCTGTTTTTT. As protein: CASSANRLTGELFF.

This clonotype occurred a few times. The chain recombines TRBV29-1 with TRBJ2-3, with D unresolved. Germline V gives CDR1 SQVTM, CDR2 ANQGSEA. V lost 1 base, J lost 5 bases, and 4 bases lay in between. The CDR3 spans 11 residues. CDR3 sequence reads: CSVEVLDTQYF. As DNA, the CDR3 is TGCAGCGTTGAAGTTTTAGATACGCAGTATTTT.

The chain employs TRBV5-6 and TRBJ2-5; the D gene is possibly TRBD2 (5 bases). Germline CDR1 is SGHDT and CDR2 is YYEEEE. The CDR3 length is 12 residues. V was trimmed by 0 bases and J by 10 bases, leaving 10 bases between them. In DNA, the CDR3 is TGTGCCAGCAGCTTGGGGGTAGCGAACCAGTACTTC. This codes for CASSLGVANQYF. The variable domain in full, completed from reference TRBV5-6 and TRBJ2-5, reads DAGVTQSPTHLIKTRGQQVTLRCSPKSGHDTVSWYQQALGQGPQFIFQYYEEEERQRGNFPDRFSGHQFPNYSSELNVNALLLGDSALYLCASSLGVANQYFGPGTRLLVL.

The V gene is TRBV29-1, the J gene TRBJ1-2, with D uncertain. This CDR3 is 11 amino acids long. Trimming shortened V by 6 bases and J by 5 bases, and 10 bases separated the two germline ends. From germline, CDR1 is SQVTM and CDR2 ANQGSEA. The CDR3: CSVVARYGYTF. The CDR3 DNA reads TGCAGCGTGGTTGCACGTTATGGCTACACCTTC.

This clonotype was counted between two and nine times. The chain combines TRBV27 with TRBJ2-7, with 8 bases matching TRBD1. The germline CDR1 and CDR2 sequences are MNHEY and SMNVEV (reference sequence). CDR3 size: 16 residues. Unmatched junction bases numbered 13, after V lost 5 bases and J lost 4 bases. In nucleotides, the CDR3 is TGTGCCAGCAGTACCCAATCCCAAACAGGGGGATACGAGCAGTACTTC. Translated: CASSTQSQTGGYEQYF.

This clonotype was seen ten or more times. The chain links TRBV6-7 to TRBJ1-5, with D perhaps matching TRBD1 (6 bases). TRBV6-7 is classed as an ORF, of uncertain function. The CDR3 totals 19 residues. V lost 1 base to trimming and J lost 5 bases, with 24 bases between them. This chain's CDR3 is CASSYWADRWSMGDQPQHF. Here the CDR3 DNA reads TGTGCCAGCAGTTACTGGGCCGACAGGTGGTCTATGGGTGATCAGCCCCAGCATTTT.

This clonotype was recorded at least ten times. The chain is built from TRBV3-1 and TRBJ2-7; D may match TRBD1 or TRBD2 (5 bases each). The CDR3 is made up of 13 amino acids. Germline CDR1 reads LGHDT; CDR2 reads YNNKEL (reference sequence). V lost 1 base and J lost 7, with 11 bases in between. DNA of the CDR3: TGTGCCAGCAGCCAAGGGGCTGGGGGAGAGCAGTACTTC. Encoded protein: CASSQGAGGEQYF.

Here the CDR3 reads CSARKAAYGYTF. Written as DNA, the CDR3 is TGCAGTGCTAGGAAGGCGGCCTATGGCTACACCTTC. The J gene is TRBJ1-2, the V gene TRBV20-1; D call uncertain. Trimming removed 3 bases at V and 4 bases at J, with 9 bases between. The CDR3 has 12 amino acids. CDR1 is DFQATT, CDR2 SNEGSKA, per germline (reference sequence).

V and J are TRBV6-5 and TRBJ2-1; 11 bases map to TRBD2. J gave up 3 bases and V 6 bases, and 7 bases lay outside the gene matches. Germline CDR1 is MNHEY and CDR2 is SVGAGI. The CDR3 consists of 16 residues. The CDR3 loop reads CASRAVAGGLYNEQFF. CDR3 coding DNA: TGTGCCAGCAGGGCCGTAGCGGGGGGGCTCTACAATGAGCAGTTCTTC.

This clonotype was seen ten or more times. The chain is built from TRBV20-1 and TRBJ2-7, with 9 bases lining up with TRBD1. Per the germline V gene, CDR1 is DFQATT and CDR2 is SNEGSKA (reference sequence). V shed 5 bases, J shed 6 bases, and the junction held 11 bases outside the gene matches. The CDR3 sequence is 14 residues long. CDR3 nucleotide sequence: TGCAGTGCTGATCGCGGGACAGGGATATTCGAGCAGTACTTC. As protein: CSADRGTGIFEQYF.